The clone carrying this T cell receptor beta chain has at least ten counts. Its target is not known. CDR1 and CDR2 from the germline V gene are MNHEY and SMNVEV (reference sequence). This CDR3 is 14 amino acids long. V shed 2 bases and J 6 bases; nucleotides not matched to a gene: 4. The data stem from a study of T cells after yellow fever vaccination. Each CDR3 protein gets one entry after TCRdb re-called the 5' RACE reads with MiXCR. The data show about 74,000 distinct CDR3 sequences, approximately 7.7% seen once. General study findings and limits: Most clones from primary vaccination resurfaced after the booster (96% CD4, less than 90% CD8). The study found a weaker secondary response that peaked faster, day 5 versus 15.

V is TRBV27 and J is TRBJ1-2; 9 positions match TRBD1. The receptor comes from a man younger than 30 who received the YFV17D yellow fever vaccine. This specimen was CD8+ T cells sorted from PBMCs, taken about 5 days after the first yellow fever vaccination. The CDR3 region has the DNA TGTGCCAGCAGTTTAGGTGGGACAGGGAATGGCTACACCTTC. Protein product: CASSLGGTGNGYTF.